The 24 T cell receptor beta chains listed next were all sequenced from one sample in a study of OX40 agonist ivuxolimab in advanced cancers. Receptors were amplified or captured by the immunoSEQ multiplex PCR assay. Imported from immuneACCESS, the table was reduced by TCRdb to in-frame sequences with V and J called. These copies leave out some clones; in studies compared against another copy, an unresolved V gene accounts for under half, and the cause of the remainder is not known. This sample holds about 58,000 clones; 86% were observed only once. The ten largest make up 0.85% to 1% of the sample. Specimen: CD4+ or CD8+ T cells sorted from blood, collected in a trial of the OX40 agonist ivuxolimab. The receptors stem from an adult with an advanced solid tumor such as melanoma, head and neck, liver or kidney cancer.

The CDR3 is CASSQGSGNTIYF. CDR3 nucleotides: TGTGCCAGCTCCCAGGGGTCTGGAAACACCATATATTTT. The chain joins TRBV18 to TRBJ1-3; a weak D match, TRBD1 (6 bases). CDR3 length equals 13 residues. Trimming removed 6 bases at V and 1 base at J, with 7 bases between. The germline CDR1 and CDR2 sequences are KGHSH and LQKENI.

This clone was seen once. Here the CDR3 reads CASSPQGIYGYTF. In DNA form, the CDR3 reads TGCGCCAGCAGCCCACAGGGGATCTATGGCTACACCTTC. The V gene is TRBV5-1, the J gene TRBJ1-2, with 7 positions matching TRBD1. J gave up 4 bases and V 4 bases, and 4 bases lay outside the gene matches. This CDR3 comprises 13 residues. CDR1 SGHRS and CDR2 YFSETQ come from the germline V gene.

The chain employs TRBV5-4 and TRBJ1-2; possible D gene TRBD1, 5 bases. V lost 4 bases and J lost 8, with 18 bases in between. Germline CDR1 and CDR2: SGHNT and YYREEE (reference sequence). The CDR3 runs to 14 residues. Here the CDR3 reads CASSEGPRGGGYTF. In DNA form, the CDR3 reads TGTGCCAGCAGCGAGGGACCAAGGGGCGGGGGCTACACCTTC.

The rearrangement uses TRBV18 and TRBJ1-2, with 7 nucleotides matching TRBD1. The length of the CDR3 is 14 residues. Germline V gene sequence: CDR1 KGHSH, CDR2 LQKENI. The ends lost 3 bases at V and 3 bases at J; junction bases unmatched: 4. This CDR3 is CASSPLQGYYGYTF. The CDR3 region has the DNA TGTGCCAGCTCACCGTTACAGGGGTACTATGGCTACACCTTC. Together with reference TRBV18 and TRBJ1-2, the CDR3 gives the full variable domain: NAGVMQNPRHLVRRRGQEARLRCSPMKGHSHVYWYRQLPEEGLKFMVYLQKENIIDESGMPKERFSAEFPKEGPSILRIQQVVRGDSAAYFCASSPLQGYYGYTFGSGTRLTVV.

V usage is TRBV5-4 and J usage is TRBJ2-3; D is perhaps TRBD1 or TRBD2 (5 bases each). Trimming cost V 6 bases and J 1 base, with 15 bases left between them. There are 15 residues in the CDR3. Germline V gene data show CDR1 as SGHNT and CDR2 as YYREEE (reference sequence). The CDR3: CASKPRGPGTDTQYF. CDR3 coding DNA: TGTGCCAGCAAACCCCGGGGCCCGGGCACAGATACGCAGTATTTT.

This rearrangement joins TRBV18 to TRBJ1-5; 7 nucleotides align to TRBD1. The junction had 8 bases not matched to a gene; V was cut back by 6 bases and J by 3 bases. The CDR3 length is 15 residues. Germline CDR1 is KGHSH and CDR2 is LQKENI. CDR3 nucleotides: TGTGCCAGCTCGCCGACAGGGCCGACCAATCAGCCCCAGCATTTT. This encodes CASSPTGPTNQPQHF.

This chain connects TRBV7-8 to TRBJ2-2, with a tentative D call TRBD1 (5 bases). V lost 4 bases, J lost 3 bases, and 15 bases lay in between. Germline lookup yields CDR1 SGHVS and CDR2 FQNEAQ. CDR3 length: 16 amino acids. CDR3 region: CASSSAGQAYTGELFF. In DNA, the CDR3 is TGTGCCAGCAGCTCAGCCGGACAAGCCTACACCGGGGAGCTGTTTTTT.

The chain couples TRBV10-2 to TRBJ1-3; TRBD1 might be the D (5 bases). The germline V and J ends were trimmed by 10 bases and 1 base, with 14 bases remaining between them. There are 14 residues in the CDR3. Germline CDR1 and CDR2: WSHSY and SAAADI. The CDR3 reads CATGAQRSGNTIYF. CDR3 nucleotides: TGCGCCACCGGGGCCCAACGGTCTGGAAACACCATATATTTT.

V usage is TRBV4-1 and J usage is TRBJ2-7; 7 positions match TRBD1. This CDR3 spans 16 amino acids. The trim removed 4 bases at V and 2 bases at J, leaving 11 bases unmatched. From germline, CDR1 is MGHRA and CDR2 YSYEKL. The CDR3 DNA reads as TGCGCCAGCAGCCGCCGAGGGGCCGGGACAGCCTACGAGCAGTACTTC. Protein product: CASSRRGAGTAYEQYF.

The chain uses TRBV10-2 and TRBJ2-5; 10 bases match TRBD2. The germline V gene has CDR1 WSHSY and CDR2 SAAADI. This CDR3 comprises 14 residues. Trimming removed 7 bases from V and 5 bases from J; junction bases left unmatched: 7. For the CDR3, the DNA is TGCGCCAGCACCAGGACTAGCGGACAGGAGACCCAGTACTTC. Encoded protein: CASTRTSGQETQYF.

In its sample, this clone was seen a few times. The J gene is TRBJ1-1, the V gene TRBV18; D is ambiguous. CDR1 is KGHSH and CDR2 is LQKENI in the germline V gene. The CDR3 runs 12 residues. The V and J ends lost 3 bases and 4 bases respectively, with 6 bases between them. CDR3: CASSPRPTEAFF. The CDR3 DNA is TGTGCCAGCTCACCGCGGCCCACTGAAGCTTTCTTT.

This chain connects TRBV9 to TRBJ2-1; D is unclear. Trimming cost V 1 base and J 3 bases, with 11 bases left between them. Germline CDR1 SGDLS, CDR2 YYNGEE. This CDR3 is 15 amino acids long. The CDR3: CASSVSRRNYNEQFF. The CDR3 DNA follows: TGTGCCAGCAGCGTAAGCAGGAGAAACTACAATGAGCAGTTCTTC.

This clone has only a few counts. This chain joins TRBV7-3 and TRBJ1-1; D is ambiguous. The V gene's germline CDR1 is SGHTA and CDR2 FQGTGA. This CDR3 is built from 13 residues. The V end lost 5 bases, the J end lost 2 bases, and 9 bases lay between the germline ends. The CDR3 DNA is TGTGCCAGCAGCAAAGGGCCAAACACTGAAGCTTTCTTT. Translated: CASSKGPNTEAFF.

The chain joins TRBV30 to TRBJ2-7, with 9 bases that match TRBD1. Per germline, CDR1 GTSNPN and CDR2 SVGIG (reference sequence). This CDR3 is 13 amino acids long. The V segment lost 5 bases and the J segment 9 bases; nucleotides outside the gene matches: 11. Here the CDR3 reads CAWAPGTGGGQYF. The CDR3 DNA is TGTGCCTGGGCCCCAGGAACAGGGGGCGGGCAGTACTTC.

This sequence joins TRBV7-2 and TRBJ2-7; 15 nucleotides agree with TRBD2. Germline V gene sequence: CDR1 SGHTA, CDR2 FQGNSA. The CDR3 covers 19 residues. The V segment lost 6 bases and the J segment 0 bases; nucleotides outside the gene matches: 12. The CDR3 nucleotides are TGTGCCAGCAGAAAAAAAGGACTAGCGGGGGGGATATCCTCCTACGAGCAGTACTTC. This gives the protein CASRKKGLAGGISSYEQYF. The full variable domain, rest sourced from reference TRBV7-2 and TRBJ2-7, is GAGVSQSPSNKVTEKGKDVELRCDPISGHTALYWYRQSLGQGLEFLIYFQGNSAPDKSGLPSDRFSAERTGGSVSTLTIQRTQQEDSAVYLCASRKKGLAGGISSYEQYFGPGTRLTVT.

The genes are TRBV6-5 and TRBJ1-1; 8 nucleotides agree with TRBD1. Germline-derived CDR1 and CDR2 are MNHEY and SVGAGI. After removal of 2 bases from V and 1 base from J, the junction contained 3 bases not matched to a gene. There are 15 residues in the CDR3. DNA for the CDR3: TGTGCCAGCAGTTACGGGGACAGGCGGAACACTGAAGCTTTCTTT. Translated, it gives CASSYGDRRNTEAFF.

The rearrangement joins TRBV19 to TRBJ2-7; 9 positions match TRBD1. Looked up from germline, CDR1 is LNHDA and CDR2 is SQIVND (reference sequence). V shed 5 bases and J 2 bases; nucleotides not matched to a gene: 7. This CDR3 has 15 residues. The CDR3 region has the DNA TGTGCCAGTAGTTACCGGGACAGGGACGCCTACGAGCAGTACTTC. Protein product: CASSYRDRDAYEQYF.

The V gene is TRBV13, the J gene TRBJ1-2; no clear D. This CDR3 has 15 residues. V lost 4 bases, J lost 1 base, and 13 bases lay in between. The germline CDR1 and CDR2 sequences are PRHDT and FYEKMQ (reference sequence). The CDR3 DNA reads TGTGCCAGCAGCTATGGGGTAGGGAATAACTATGGCTACACCTTC. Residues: CASSYGVGNNYGYTF.

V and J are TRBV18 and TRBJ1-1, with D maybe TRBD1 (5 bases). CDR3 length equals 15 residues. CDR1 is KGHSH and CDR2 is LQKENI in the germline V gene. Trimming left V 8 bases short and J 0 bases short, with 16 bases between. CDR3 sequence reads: CASLPGAGLNTEAFF. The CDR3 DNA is TGTGCCAGCCTACCCGGGGCAGGGTTGAACACTGAAGCTTTCTTT. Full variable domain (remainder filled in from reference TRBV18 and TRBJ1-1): NAGVMQNPRHLVRRRGQEARLRCSPMKGHSHVYWYRQLPEEGLKFMVYLQKENIIDESGMPKERFSAEFPKEGPSILRIQQVVRGDSAAYFCASLPGAGLNTEAFFGQGTRLTVV.

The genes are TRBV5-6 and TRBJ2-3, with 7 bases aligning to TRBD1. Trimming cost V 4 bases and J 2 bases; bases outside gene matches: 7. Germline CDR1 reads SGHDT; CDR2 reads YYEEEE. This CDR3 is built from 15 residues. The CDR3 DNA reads TGTGCCAGCAGCCTGTGGGACAGACACACAGATACGCAGTATTTT. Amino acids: CASSLWDRHTDTQYF.

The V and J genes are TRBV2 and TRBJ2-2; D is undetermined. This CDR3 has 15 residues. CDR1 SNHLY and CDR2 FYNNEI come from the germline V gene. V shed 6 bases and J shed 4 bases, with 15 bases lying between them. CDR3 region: CASRGYRSLTGELFF. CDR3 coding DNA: TGTGCCAGCAGGGGGTACCGATCCCTCACCGGGGAGCTGTTTTTT.

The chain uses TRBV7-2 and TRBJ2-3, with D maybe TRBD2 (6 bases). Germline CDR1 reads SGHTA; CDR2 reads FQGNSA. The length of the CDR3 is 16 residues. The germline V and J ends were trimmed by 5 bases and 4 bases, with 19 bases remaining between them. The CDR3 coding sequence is TGTGCCAGCAGCCTAAATGGGAGGACGAGAGCAGATACGCAGTATTTT. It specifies CASSLNGRTRADTQYF.

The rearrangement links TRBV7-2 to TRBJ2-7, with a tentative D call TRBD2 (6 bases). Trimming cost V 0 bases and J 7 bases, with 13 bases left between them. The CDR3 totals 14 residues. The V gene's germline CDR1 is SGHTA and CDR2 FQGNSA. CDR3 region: CASSLAIWGTEQYF. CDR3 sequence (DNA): TGTGCCAGCAGCTTAGCTATTTGGGGGACTGAGCAGTACTTC. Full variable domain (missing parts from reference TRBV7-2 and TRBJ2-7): GAGVSQSPSNKVTEKGKDVELRCDPISGHTALYWYRQSLGQGLEFLIYFQGNSAPDKSGLPSDRFSAERTGGSVSTLTIQRTQQEDSAVYLCASSLAIWGTEQYFGPGTRLTVT.

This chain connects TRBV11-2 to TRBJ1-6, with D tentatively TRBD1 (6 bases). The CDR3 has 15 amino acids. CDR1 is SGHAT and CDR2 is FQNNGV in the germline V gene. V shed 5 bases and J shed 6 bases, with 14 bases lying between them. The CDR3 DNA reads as TGTGCCAGCAGCGAACAGGGCCTACGTAATTCACCCCTCCACTTT. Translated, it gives CASSEQGLRNSPLHF.